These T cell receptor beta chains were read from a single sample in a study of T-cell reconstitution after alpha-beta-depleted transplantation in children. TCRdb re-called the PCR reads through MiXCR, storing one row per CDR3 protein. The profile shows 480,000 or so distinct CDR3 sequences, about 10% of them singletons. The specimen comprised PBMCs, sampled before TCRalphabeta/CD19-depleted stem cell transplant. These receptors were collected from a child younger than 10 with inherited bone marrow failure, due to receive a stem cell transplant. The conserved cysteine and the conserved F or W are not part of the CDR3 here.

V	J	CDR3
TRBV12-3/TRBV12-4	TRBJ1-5	ASSKGHTDQPQH
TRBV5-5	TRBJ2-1	ASSEELRLNEQF
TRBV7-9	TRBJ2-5	ASSFAPEETQY
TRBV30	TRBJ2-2	AWSVVRGVNTGELF
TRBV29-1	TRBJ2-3	SVERRGSTDTQY
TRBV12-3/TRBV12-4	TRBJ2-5	ASSFVGETQY
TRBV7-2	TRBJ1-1	ASSLVVGVTEAF
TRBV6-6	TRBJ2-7	ASSYKDSYEQY
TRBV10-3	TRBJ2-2	AISDPGLAGLNTGELF
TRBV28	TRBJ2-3	ASSWSPRADTQY
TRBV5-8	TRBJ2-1	ASSLKAGT
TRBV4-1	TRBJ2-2	ASSGVAGAYPGELF
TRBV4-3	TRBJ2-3	ASSQTGGNTDTQY
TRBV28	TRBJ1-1	ASTRGTLFEAF
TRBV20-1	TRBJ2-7	SAREQHRSSHEQY
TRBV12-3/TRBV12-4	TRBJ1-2	ASSPSPPGTGIDGYT
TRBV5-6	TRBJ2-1	ASSPGRGYNNEQF
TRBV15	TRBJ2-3	ATSGVLTDTQY
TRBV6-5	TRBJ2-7	ASSSQGAGEDEQY
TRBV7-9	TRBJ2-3	ASSLVREWADTQY
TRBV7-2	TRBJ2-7	ASSLSSGTAYEQY
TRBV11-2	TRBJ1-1	ASSLDPRGTEAF
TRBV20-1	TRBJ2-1	SARGAGALEQF
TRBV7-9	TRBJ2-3	ASSSRVAGVTDTQY
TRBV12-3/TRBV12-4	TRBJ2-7	ASSSVGGGDYYEQY
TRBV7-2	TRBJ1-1	ASSLVASNTEAF
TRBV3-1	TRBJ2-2	ASSQPVGLPTGELF
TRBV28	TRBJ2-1	ASRHQGNNEQF
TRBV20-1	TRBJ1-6	SASDPQRNSPLH
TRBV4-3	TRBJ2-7	ASSPSASSRDLY
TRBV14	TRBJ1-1	ASSRGGRNTEAF
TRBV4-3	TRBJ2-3	ASSQGPPGLAGFTQY
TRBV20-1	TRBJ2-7	SASYQGYEQY
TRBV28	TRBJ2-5	ASRTQGANQETQY
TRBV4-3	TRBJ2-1	ASSQDRGAPGDEQF
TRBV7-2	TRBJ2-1	ASSLGGRIYNEQF
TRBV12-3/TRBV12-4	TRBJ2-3	ASRGIVGVFTDTQY
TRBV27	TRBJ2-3	ASSLSAGLSPDTQY
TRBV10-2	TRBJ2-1	ASSSGVEQF
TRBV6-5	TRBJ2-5	ASSTAQGYQETQY
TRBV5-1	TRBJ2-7	ASSLWEGIAYEQY
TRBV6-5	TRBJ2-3	ASSYSGLAGGPFPDTQY
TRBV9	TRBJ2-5	ASSGGQYQETQY
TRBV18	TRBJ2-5	ASSPAGGKETQY
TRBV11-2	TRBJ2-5	ASSPGSRRETQY
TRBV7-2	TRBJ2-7	ASSLRAVRYEQY
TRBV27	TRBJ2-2	ATGATGELF
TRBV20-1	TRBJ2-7	SARGLYIDEQY
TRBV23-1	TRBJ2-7	ASTQTGEPYEQY
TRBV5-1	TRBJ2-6	ASSPGLSSGANVLT
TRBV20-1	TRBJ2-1	SARPTSGRVTYNEQF
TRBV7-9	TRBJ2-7	ASSLMGRTYEQY
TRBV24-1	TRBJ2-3	ATSDISYGTDTQY
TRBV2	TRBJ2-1	ASSEVSGTEYNEQF
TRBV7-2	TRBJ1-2	ASSGVYTNYGYT
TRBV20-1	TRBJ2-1	SAPQLAGDPNEQF
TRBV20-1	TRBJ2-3	SARDLRRFSTDTQY
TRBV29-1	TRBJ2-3	SVWLARTDTQY
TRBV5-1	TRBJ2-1	ASSSSGSPGNEQF
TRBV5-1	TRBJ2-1	ASSLFAVGGSADEQF